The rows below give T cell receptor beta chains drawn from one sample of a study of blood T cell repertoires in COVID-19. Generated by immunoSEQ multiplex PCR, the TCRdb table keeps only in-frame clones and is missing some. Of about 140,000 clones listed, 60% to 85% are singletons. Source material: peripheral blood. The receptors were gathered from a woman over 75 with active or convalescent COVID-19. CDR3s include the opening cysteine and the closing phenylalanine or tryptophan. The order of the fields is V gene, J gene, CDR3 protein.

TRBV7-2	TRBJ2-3	CASSWRGVSTDTQYF
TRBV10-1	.	CASSDPTGAGYEQYF
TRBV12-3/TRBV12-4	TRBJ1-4	CASNGQGEEKLFF
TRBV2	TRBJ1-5	CASSRDRTNQPQHF
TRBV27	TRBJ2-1	CASSWGVTGNEQFF
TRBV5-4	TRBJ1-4	CASSSPRDGEKLFF
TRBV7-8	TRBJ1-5	CASSLFGTGRQPQHF
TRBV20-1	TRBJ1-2	CSASKQPGGYTF
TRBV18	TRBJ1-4	CASSSTQGRMVPNEKLFF
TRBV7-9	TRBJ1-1	CASSPGGAIVNTEAFF
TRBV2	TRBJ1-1	CASSRGWAFF
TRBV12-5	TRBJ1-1	CASGLVQSRGESMNTEAFF
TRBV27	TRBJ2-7	CASSYQAGSGGYEQYF
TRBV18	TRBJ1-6	CASSRAGNNSPLHF
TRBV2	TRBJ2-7	CASSEGRVGEQYF
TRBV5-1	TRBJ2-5	CASSFGLASQETQYF
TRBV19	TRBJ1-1	CASSILWNTEAFF
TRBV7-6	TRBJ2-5	CASSLGGLATETQYF
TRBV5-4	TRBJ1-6	CASSLIGAGRNSPLHF
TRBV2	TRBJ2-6	CAGSGTRSGANVLTF
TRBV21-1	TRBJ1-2	CASSKALSDRGYTF
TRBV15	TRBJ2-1	CATSRAMKVRDEQFF
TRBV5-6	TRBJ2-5	CASSYRLARETQYF
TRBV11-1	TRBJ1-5	CASSLVFGIQPQHF
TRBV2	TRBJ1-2	CASSEAGTVGYGYTF
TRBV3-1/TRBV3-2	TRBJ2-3	CASSPQDYSSGGSDTQYF
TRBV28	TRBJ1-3	CASSLRGVNGNTIYF
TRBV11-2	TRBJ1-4	CASSLSVWATNEKLFF
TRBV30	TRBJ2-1	CAWSGTEYNEQFF
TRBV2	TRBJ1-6	CASSEMADYNSPLHF
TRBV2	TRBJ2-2	CASRWGLEANTGELFF
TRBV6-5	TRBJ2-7	CASSRQRLAYEQYF
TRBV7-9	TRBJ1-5	CASSLARGEDQPQHF
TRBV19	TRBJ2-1	CASSTGRQGQLNNEQFF
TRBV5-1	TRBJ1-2	CASSSTVFYGYTF
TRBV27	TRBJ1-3	CASSMAGFGNTIYF
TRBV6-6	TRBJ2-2	CASSLASGELFF
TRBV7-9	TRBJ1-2	CASSFGQHNGYTF
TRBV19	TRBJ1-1	CASTLMGQGNTEAFF
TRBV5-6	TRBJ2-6	CASSLDRSSGANVLTF
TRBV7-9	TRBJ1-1	CASSLVTGGTEAFF
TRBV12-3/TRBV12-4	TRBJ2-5	CASSLRETQYF
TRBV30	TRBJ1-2	CAWSLTGADYTF
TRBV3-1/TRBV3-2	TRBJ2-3	CASSQEREITDTQYF
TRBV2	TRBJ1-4	CASSEGQGAVKLFF
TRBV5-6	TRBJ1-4	CASSLVGRRTNEKLFF
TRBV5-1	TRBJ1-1	CASSLEGGWFATEAFF
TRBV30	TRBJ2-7	CAWSYDRDYEQYF
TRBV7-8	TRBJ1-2	CASSTRANYGYTF
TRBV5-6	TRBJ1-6	CASSLGWGQGTYNSPLHF
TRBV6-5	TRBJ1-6	CASSYSENSPLHF
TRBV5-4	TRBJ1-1	CASSLAVGGPNTEAFF
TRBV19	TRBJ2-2	CASSIQGSGELFF
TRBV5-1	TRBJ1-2	CASSLGQGGYGYTF
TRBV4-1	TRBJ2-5	CASSPSGSQETQYF
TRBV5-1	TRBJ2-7	CASSLAASGGYEQYF
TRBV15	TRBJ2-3	CATSRDLGGGIDTQYF
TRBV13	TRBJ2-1	CASSLGHQVEQFF
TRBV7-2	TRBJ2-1	CASSLVGASGGFRYNEQFF